The clone carrying this T cell receptor (beta chain) was counted once. Its antigen is unknown. Profiling relied on immunoSEQ multiplex PCR, and the TCRdb table lists in-frame clones only, not all of them. The sample yields about 130,000 clones, around 90% seen once. This CDR3 spans 19 amino acids. Germline V CDR1 and CDR2: MNHEY, SMNVEV (reference sequence). Losses at the gene ends were 3 bases for V and 0 bases for J; bases not matched to a gene: 7. The data were obtained in a study of T cell responses to AZD1222 COVID-19 vaccine. Study outcomes and limitations: The breadth and depth of Spike-specific TCRs increased once two AZD1222 doses had been given. Spike as a whole was targeted by vaccine-associated CD4 TCRs, dominant at 160-218 and 743-854. The peak T cell response came first, and repertoires were sampled only after it.

The chain uses TRBV27 and TRBJ2-6; 11 bases agree with TRBD1. The sequences come from peripheral blood, collected on day 0 of AZD1222 vaccination. The receptor was derived from an adult in good health. The CDR3 here is CASSFAGTGGFSGANVLTF. The DNA of the CDR3 is TGTGCCAGCAGTTTTGCAGGGACAGGGGGTTTCTCTGGGGCCAACGTCCTGACTTTC.